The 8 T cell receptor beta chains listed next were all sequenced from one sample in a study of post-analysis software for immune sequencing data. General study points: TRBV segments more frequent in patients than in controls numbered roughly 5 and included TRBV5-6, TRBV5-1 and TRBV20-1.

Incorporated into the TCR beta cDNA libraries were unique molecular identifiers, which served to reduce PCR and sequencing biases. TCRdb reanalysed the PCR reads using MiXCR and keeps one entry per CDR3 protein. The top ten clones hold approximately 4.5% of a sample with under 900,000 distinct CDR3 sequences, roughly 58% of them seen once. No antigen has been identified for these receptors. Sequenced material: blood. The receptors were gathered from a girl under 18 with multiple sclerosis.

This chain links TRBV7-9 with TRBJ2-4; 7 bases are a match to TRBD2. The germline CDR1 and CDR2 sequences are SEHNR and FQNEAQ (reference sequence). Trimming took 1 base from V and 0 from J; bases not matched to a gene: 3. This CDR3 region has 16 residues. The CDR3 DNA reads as TGTGCCAGCAGCTTAGGCCGGGAGGTAGCCAAAAACATTCAGTACTTC. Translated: CASSLGREVAKNIQYF.

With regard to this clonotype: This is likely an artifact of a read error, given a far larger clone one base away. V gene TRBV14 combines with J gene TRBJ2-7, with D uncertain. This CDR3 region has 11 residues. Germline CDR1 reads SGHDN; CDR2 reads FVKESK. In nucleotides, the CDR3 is TGTGCCAGCGGCCACTCCTACGAGCAGTACTTC. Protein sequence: CASGHSYEQYF.

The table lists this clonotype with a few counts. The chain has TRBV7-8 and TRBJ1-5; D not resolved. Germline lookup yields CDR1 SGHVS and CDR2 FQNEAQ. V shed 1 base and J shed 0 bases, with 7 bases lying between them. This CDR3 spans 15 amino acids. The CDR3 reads CASSLVGYSNQPQHF. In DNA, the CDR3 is TGTGCCAGCAGCTTAGTCGGGTATAGCAATCAGCCCCAGCATTTT.

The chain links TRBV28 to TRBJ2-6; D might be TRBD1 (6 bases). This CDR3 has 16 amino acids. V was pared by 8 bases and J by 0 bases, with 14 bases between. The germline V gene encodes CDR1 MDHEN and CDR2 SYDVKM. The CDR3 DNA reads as TGTGCCAGCTCTAAGACAGGCCTCTCTGGGGCCAACGTCCTGACTTTC. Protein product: CASSKTGLSGANVLTF.

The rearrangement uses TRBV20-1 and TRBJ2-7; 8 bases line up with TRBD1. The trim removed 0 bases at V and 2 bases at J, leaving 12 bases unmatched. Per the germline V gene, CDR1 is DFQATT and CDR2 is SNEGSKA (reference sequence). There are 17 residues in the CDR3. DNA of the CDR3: TGCAGTGCTAGAGACAGTTTCGGACAGGGAATAACCTACGAGCAGTACTTC. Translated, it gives CSARDSFGQGITYEQYF.

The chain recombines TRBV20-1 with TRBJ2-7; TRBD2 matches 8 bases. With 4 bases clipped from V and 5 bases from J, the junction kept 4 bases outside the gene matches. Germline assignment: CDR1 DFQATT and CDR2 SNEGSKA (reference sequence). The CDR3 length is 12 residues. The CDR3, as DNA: TGCAGTGCTATGCTAGCGGGTGACGAGCAGTACTTC. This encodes CSAMLAGDEQYF.

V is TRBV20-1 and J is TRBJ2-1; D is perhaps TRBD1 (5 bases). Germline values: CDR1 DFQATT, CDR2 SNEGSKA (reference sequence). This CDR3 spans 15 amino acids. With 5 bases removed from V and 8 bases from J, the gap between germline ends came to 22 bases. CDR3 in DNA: TGCAGTGCTTCTAGTTTCCAGGGATCTCTTCATGAGCAGTTCTTC. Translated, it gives CSASSFQGSLHEQFF.

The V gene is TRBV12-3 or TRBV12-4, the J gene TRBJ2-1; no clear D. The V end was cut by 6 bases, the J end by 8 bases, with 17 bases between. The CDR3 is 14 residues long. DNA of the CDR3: TGTGCCAGCAGCACTCTTCTAGATCTCCATGAGCAGTTCTTC. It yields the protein CASSTLLDLHEQFF.